The rows below give T cell receptor beta chains drawn from one sample of a study of T cell repertoires in cytomegalovirus infection. No cognate antigen is known for these TCRs. One entry per CDR3 protein, called by TCRdb with MiXCR from the reads. Found here are approximately 910,000 distinct CDR3 sequences, 25% to 40% of them singletons; the top ten hold about an eighth. Sequencing used cultured CD8+ T cells from PBMCs, obtained from culture after CMV antigen stimulation. The receptors originated from a human donor in good health (CMV status not recorded). Some clones in this sample may be carry-over from other donors' samples. The CDR3 runs from the conserved cysteine through the conserved F or W. The order of the fields is J gene, CDR3 length, V gene, D gene, clone size, CDR3 protein, CDR3 DNA. D genes are given only for firm matches. Clone size is not always given. Where it is, it says once, few, many or a class for expanded clones.

>TRBJ1-5|14|TRBV19|.|.
CASSGGGPNQPQHF
TGTGCCAGTAGTGGGGGAGGGCCCAATCAGCCCCAGCATTTT
>TRBJ1-1|15|TRBV5-4|.|few
CASSSEAFMVTEAFF
TGTGCCAGCAGCTCGGAGGCCTTTATGGTCACTGAAGCTTTCTTT
>TRBJ1-2|11|TRBV10-3|.|few
CAIKTVYGYTF
TGTGCCATCAAGACGGTCTATGGCTACACCTTC
>TRBJ2-3|13|TRBV29-1|.|.
CSVEGGGGDTQYF
TGCAGCGTTGAAGGGGGGGGCGGGGATACGCAGTATTTT
>TRBJ1-4|16|TRBV7-9|.|few
CASIPTDGEANEKLFF
TGTGCCAGCATCCCCACCGACGGGGAGGCTAATGAAAAACTGTTTTTT
>TRBJ1-4|9|TRBV4-1|.|once
CAGGGKLFF
TGTGCCGGAGGGGGGAAACTGTTTTTT
>TRBJ2-1|14|TRBV12-3/TRBV12-4|TRBD2|many
CASIPSGGYEQQFF
TGTGCCAGCATTCCTAGCGGGGGGTATGAGCAGCAGTTCTTC
>TRBJ2-5|16|TRBV11-2|TRBD2|few
CASRGSSGGALETQYF
TGTGCCAGCAGGGGGAGCAGCGGGGGGGCCTTGGAGACCCAGTACTTC
>TRBJ2-1|13|TRBV6-1|.|few
CATRTPLVDEQFF
TGTGCCACCAGGACGCCCCTAGTCGATGAGCAGTTCTTC
>TRBJ2-5|14|TRBV20-1|.|.
CSASPGQIQETQYF
TGCAGTGCGAGCCCGGGTCAGATCCAAGAGACCCAGTACTTC
>TRBJ1-2|12|TRBV7-9|.|.
CASSPVRGDYTF
TGTGCCAGCAGCCCCGTGAGGGGGGACTACACCTTC
>TRBJ2-3|14|TRBV7-9|.|.
CASSQNPSTDTQYF
TGTGCCAGCAGCCAGAATCCTAGCACAGATACGCAGTATTTT
>TRBJ1-2|15|TRBV13|.|.
CASSFPGAGPEGYTF
TGTGCCAGCAGCTTTCCGGGCGCAGGGCCTGAGGGCTACACCTTC
>TRBJ1-3|14|TRBV12-3/TRBV12-4|.|.
CTSSLAMSGNTIYF
TGTACCAGCAGTTTAGCCATGTCTGGAAACACCATATATTTT
>TRBJ2-4|16|TRBV7-9|TRBD2|once
CASSLARGAFKNIQYF
TGTGCCAGCAGCTTAGCGCGGGGGGCCTTCAAAAACATTCAGTACTTC
>TRBJ1-3|16|TRBV11-3|TRBD1|few
CASSFLDRGVIDTIYF
TGTGCCAGCAGCTTCCTTGACAGGGGAGTAATAGACACCATATATTTT
>TRBJ2-6|18|TRBV2|TRBD1|.
CANSTRDRPLSGANVLTF
TGTGCCAACAGTACCCGGGACAGGCCTCTCTCTGGGGCCAACGTCCTGACTTTC
>TRBJ2-5|15|TRBV7-4|.|.
CTSRSTQGPEETQYF
TGTACCAGCAGGTCAACCCAGGGGCCGGAAGAGACCCAGTACTTC
>TRBJ2-1|17|TRBV2|TRBD2|.
CASSELRERGDYNEQFF
TGTGCCAGCAGTGAACTTCGGGAGCGGGGGGACTACAATGAGCAGTTCTTC
>TRBJ2-6|16|TRBV12-3/TRBV12-4|.|.
CASSGILSSGANVLTF
TGTGCCAGCTCAGGGATTTTAAGCTCTGGGGCCAACGTCCTGACTTTC
>TRBJ1-2|14|TRBV4-1|.|many
CASSQEGVNYGYTF
TGCGCCAGCAGCCAAGAGGGGGTCAACTATGGCTACACCTTC
>TRBJ2-4|16|TRBV19|TRBD2|few
CATQGRGGQNRNIQYF
TGTGCCACCCAGGGGCGGGGGGGCCAAAATAGGAACATTCAGTACTTC
>TRBJ2-2|13|TRBV7-2|.|many
CASSQWGAGELFF
TGTGCCAGCAGCCAATGGGGGGCCGGGGAGCTGTTTTTT
>TRBJ2-1|15|TRBV2|.|.
CASRPWASAYNEQFF
TGTGCCAGCCGTCCATGGGCGTCGGCCTACAATGAGCAGTTCTTC
>TRBJ2-2|16|TRBV19|TRBD1|.
CASSPSGGVYTGELFF
TGTGCCAGTAGTCCTTCAGGGGGCGTGTACACCGGGGAGCTGTTTTTT
>TRBJ1-3|16|TRBV6-2/TRBV6-3|.|.
CASSSAAWRLGNTIYF
TGTGCCAGCAGTTCCGCCGCGTGGCGCCTGGGAAACACCATATATTTT
>TRBJ2-3|17|TRBV9|TRBD2|.
CASSPDRTSGVTDTQYF
TGTGCCAGCAGCCCGGATCGGACTAGCGGGGTCACAGATACGCAGTATTTT
>TRBJ1-6|12|TRBV19|.|.
CASSFQGRALHF
TGTGCCAGTAGTTTCCAGGGGAGAGCCCTCCACTTT
>TRBJ1-2|15|TRBV6-1|.|few
CASSEGRETNYGYTF
TGTGCCAGCAGTGAAGGAAGGGAGACTAACTATGGCTACACCTTC
>TRBJ2-3|20|TRBV6-1|TRBD2|few
CASSEPGLAGPPKLTDTQYF
TGTGCCAGCAGTGAACCGGGACTAGCGGGACCACCGAAACTCACAGATACGCAGTATTTT
>TRBJ1-5|12|TRBV7-9|.|many
CASSLEGEPQHF
TGTGCCAGCAGCTTAGAAGGGGAGCCCCAGCATTTT
>TRBJ2-1|18|TRBV6-2/TRBV6-3|TRBD2|.
CASSYRTSGGRWYNEQFF
TGTGCCAGCAGTTACAGGACTAGCGGGGGGCGATGGTACAATGAGCAGTTCTTC